The text below deals with one T cell receptor (beta chain). The sample belongs to a study of CD8 T cells in Susac syndrome. The RNA input was about 0.45 to 1 ug, and it was reverse transcribed with random hexamers. TCRdb passed the immunoSEQ multiplex PCR reads through MiXCR, listing each CDR3 protein once. The sample holds 85,000 to 95,000 distinct CDR3 sequences, roughly 94% seen once. V lost 4 bases and J 1 base, leaving 7 bases between the germline ends. CDR3 size: 13 residues. Germline V gene data show CDR1 as SNHLY and CDR2 as FYNNEI. Sequencing used CD4+ T cells from PBMCs. V gene TRBV2 combines with J gene TRBJ2-5; unclear D gene. This clonotype was sampled from a human donor with Susac syndrome. The CDR3 region is CASSVQIQETQYF. Here the CDR3 DNA reads TGTGCCAGCAGTGTACAGATCCAAGAGACCCAGTACTTC.